The present T cell receptor (beta chain) was sequenced within a study of shared clonotypes between healthy human individuals. Points from the study as a whole: Among the subsets, naive ones generally showed larger estimated richness than memory ones.

CDR1 is SEHNR, CDR2 FQNEAQ, per germline (reference sequence). This CDR3 has 17 residues. The V and J ends lost 6 bases and 4 bases respectively, with 22 bases between them. The input for sorted-subset replicate PCRs was about 210 ng DNA, tens of thousands of T cell genomes. Assay used: immunoSEQ multiplex PCR; TCRdb lists only in-frame clones, some missing. Altogether roughly 2.4 million clones are present, nearly 97% being singletons, with the ten largest covering 0.13%. On this clone itself: Its antigen remains unknown.

The sample was naive CD4+ T cells sorted from blood. Subset denoted: CD45RA+ positively selected. This TCR was recovered from a man aged 18 to 29 in good health. This chain links TRBV7-9 with TRBJ2-1, with TRBD1 as a possible D gene (6 bases). The CDR3 region has the DNA TGTGCCAGCAGGGTCTCAACGAGGACAGAGCCATACAATGAGCAGTTCTTC. Residues: CASRVSTRTEPYNEQFF.